This T cell receptor (beta chain) was found in a study of shared clonotypes between healthy human individuals. Overall study context: Used for every donor were three CD4 naive, three CD4 memory, two CD8 naive and one CD8 memory plate.

Profiled with immunoSEQ multiplex PCR; TCRdb holds only in-frame clones, not every one. The repertoire holds approximately 240,000 clones, with approximately 65% as singletons. This clone was detected only a few times. What it binds is unknown. Study results and caveats: Naive subsets usually exceeded memory subsets in estimated richness. Clonotypes shared by all four donors outscored non-shared clonotypes in generation probability. It was observed that 5% to 6% of naive CD4 clonotypes were shared across a few donors.

V gave up 1 base and J gave up 6 bases; unmatched junction bases: 9. The CDR3 extends over 16 amino acids. The germline V gene has CDR1 LNHDA and CDR2 SQIVND (reference sequence). This sequence was found in a man younger than 40 in good health. The chain recombines TRBV19 with TRBJ2-1, with 7 bases lining up with TRBD2. Sequenced material: memory CD4+ T cells sorted from blood. Subset: CD45RA-negative fraction. The CDR3 protein is CASSIARTSIVNEQFF. CDR3 DNA: TGTGCCAGTAGTATAGCCAGGACTAGTATAGTCAATGAGCAGTTCTTC.